The source of this T cell receptor (beta chain) is a study of T cell repertoires in ileal Crohn's disease. Looking at the study overall: About half of patients got postoperative therapy: roughly 12 thiopurines, around 18 anti-TNF.

Concerning this clone itself: Its antigen is not known.

Study-wide points: Compared with CD4 T cells, sorted CD8 cells carried more expanded clones. Every patient over 26.8% clonality showed endoscopic recurrence.

Included were adult ileal or ileocolonic Crohn's patients indicated for ileocolonic resection. The data were produced by immunoSEQ multiplex PCR, yet TCRdb's version contains in-frame clones alone and is incomplete. The sample carries 6,500 to 9,000 clones, around 78% recorded once. Trimming took 1 base from V and 2 from J; bases not matched to a gene: 3. Per the germline V gene, CDR1 is SGHTA and CDR2 is FQGNSA. The CDR3 has 15 amino acids. The source material was ileal tissue. This sequence joins TRBV7-2 and TRBJ2-3; 7 bases line up with TRBD2. The sequence was collected from an adult with Crohn's disease. CDR3 in DNA: TGTGCCAGCAGCTTAGGAGCGGGGCCCACAGATACGCAGTATTTT. Encoded protein: CASSLGAGPTDTQYF.